The clone carrying this TCR beta chain has just a few counts. Its target is unknown. Each CDR3 protein is one row after TCRdb ran MiXCR on the reads. The top ten clones hold over 11% of a sample with about 920,000 distinct CDR3 sequences, around 30% of them seen once. This sample is part of a study of T cell repertoires in cytomegalovirus infection. Study as a whole: In the study, CMV epitopes included recently identified HLA-C-restricted and well-studied HLA-B-restricted ones. Overall study findings and caveats: Carriers of CMV plus the relevant HLA were identified by cumulative public TCR beta family frequency.

Trimming took 4 bases from V and 0 from J, leaving 10 bases between them. The germline V gene encodes CDR1 MGHRA and CDR2 YSYEKL. The CDR3 has 15 amino acids. This material consisted of cultured CD8+ T cells from PBMCs, taken from culture after CMV antigen stimulation. The rearrangement joins TRBV4-1 to TRBJ2-1; D is uncertain. This TCR derives from a human donor in good health (CMV status not recorded). Some clones in this sample may be carry-over from other donors' samples. CDR3 bases: TGCGCCAGCAGCCGAGACCCGGGCTCCTACAATGAGCAGTTCTTC. This codes for CASSRDPGSYNEQFF.